The source of this TCR beta chain is a study of human T cells and chemical hapten exposure. Overall study results and limits: Patch test score was positively correlated with the counts of PT1 expanded TCRs. Expanded TCRs produced significantly more large CDR3 similarity clusters than controls did. TCRs at high frequency, those above 1 in 1000, did not change with DPC sensitization.

CDR1 SQVTM and CDR2 ANQGSEA come from the germline V gene. There are 15 residues in the CDR3. Germline trimming cut 3 bases from V and 8 bases from J; bases unmatched to any gene: 7. There are many counts of this clonotype. Antigen specificity is unknown. Time point noted: patch test 1, 2 weeks after DPC sensitization. Treatment of the sample: therapeutic diphenylcyclopropenone sensitization with weekly scalp DPC. Those who donated were patients with alopecia, 18 to 70 years of age, and suitable for DPC. TCRdb redid the calling of the RACE reads with MiXCR, one entry per CDR3 protein. In the table there are some 340,000 distinct CDR3 sequences, 5.5% to 8% of which are singletons.

The V call is TRBV29-1, the J call TRBJ2-1, with 13 nucleotides matching TRBD2. The TCR comes from a woman between 18 and 29 years old with alopecia areata. Some clones in this sample may be carry-over from other donors' samples. Material: whole blood, obtained in connection with sensitization to the hapten diphenylcyclopropenone (DPC). CDR3 loop: CSVDLLAGGQDEQFF. The CDR3 bases are TGCAGCGTTGACCTACTAGCGGGGGGGCAGGATGAGCAGTTCTTC.